This T cell receptor (beta chain) comes out of a study of blood T cell repertoires in COVID-19. The germline CDR1 and CDR2 sequences are SGHRS and YFSETQ. V shed 2 bases and J 1 base; nucleotides not matched to a gene: 1. The CDR3 has 14 amino acids. Sequencing used immunoSEQ multiplex PCR; TCRdb keeps in-frame clones, though not all of them. The sample contains about 65,000 clones, approximately 93% of which appear only once. The V call is TRBV5-1, the J call TRBJ1-1, with 8 bases lining up with TRBD1. The receptor was derived from a man aged 65-85 years with active COVID-19. The sequenced sample was peripheral blood. Here the CDR3 DNA reads TGCGCCAGCAGCTTCGGACAGGGGAACACTGAAGCTTTCTTT. It yields the protein CASSFGQGNTEAFF.